This TCR beta chain comes out of a study of shared clonotypes between healthy human individuals (TCRdb year 2020). Broadly, across the study: The cohort comprised a couple of women and a few men aged 18 to 49 years. Per donor, leukapheresis produced somewhere between about 0.8 and 9.5 billion PBMCs. For each donor, CD4 naive and CD4 memory were each run on three plates, CD8 naive on two plates, and CD8 memory on one plate. The study deeply sequenced blood TCR repertoires of about five healthy adults to estimate repertoire size and the extent of clonotype sharing between individuals. Libraries were prepared and TCR repertoires were sequenced by different laboratories using diverse techniques, in order to increase sequencing depth and limit assay-specific biases.

The donors were healthy, HIV-negative adults with no recently reported acute infections or vaccinations. All donors were Caucasian adults living in Nashville, Tennessee, USA. CD4+ T cells were enriched through magnetic negative selection, after which naive cells were positively selected on CD45RA and the remaining negative fraction served as the memory subset. Blood was collected by leukapheresis, and PBMCs were isolated by Ficoll-Histopaque density gradient centrifugation and then cryopreserved in liquid nitrogen vapor phase. Purity and quantity of every magnetically sorted T cell population were checked by analytical flow cytometry. Genomic DNA was isolated from every sorted fraction and measured by UV absorbance on a Nanodrop 2000c. Including cysteine and phenylalanine, the CDR3 has 16 amino acids. The entry retains the CDR3 DNA only, 48 bases that are in frame from base 1. From V the trimming removes 11 bases and from J it removes 4 bases, while the gene matches leave 16 bases of the junction unaccounted for. CDR1 and CDR2 are read off the germline V gene as ENHRY and SYGVKD.

What the research found in general, with its limitations: Clonotypes shared by all four sorted-subset donors showed higher generation probabilities than non-shared clonotypes. Sampling was restricted to blood, and TCR repertoires in tissue are likely to differ from TCR repertoires in blood. Because the study included only a small number of donors, the genetic and exposure-history diversity represented was limited. Based on pairwise subsampling, the degree of clonotype sharing among donors was expected to be affected by sequencing depth. Across a few donors, approximately 4.6% of naive CD4, 3% to 3.5% of naive CD8, around 2.1% of memory CD4, and approximately 0.4% of memory CD8 clonotypes were shared. Estimated clonotype richness was generally larger for naive than for memory subsets. Incomplete sequencing was indicated by rarefaction of sorted-subset datasets, despite the large sequencing depth.

As to this clone: Its target antigen remains unknown. No quality values exist for individual bases; no much larger clone is one base distant.

Using the deep immunoSEQ assay, TCR CDR3 regions were amplified from genomic DNA by multiplex PCR. For each cell subset, the extracted genomic DNA was distributed evenly across all wells of several immunoSEQ 96-well plates, and each plate served as one replicate. For sorted subsets, roughly 200 ng genomic DNA, equal to 25,000 to 35,000 T cell genomes, was loaded into each replicate PCR. Purified libraries were measured with a Qubit 3.0 fluorometer, size-checked on a Bioanalyzer 2100, and measured again with the KAPA Library Quantification kit. Every immunoSEQ 96-well plate was sequenced on a separate single-read 150-cycle Illumina NextSeq 550 flow cell. Under the source paper's analysis protocol: The immunoSEQ output contained only junctional sequences without quality scores, so filtering could not match that applied to full-length reads. Sequences were annotated with PyIR, a Python wrapper for IgBLAST v1.9, and V/J genes and CDR3 were assigned using IMGT germline references. Reads with weak V/J assignments (E-value above 1e-6), missing CDR3, stop codons, out-of-frame junctions, or ambiguous translated residues were removed. V3J clonotypes were defined as sequences sharing an identical inferred V gene, J gene, and CDR3 amino acid sequence. Percentage overlap between repertoires was computed as shared unique clonotypes divided by the size of the smaller repertoire. Three approaches were used to assess repertoire richness: RTK rarefaction, the Chao1 estimator, and Recon v2.1 estimates of unobserved clonotypes. For all TCRbeta clonotypes obtained by the gDNA method from a handful of donors, generation probabilities were computed with OLGA. Imported from immuneACCESS, the table was reduced by TCRdb to in-frame sequences with V and J called. These copies leave out some clones; in studies compared against another copy, an unresolved V gene accounts for under half, and the cause of the remainder is not known. The V and J calls and clone size were taken over from that table, and D and trimming were inferred from the DNA. This sample holds roughly 2.2 million clones; 80% to 95% were observed only once. 0.37% of the sample belongs to the ten largest clones.

The source is a man younger than 35 in good health. Some clones in this sample may be carry-over from other donors' samples. Material for sequencing was naive CD4+ T cells from PBMCs. The sample's cell subset or site label is to be understood as: CD45RA+ positively selected. The V and J genes are TRBV10-3 and TRBJ2-1, with 8 middle bases fitting TRBD2. The CDR3 loop reads CAFGSARASGYNEQFF. At the DNA level, the sequence is TGTGCCTTCGGGAGCGCCAGGGCTAGCGGGTACAATGAGCAGTTCTTC.